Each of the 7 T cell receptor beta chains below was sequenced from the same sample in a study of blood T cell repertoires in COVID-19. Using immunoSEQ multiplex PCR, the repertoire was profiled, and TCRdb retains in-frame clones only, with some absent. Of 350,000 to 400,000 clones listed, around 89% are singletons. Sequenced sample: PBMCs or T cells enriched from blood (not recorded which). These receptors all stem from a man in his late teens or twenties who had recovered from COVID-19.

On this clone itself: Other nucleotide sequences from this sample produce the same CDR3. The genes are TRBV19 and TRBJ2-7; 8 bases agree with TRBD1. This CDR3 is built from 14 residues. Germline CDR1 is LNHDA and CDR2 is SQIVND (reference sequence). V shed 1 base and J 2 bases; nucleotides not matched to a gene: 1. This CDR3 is CASSIGTGPYEQYF. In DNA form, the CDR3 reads TGTGCCAGTAGTATAGGGACAGGGCCCTACGAGCAGTACTTC.

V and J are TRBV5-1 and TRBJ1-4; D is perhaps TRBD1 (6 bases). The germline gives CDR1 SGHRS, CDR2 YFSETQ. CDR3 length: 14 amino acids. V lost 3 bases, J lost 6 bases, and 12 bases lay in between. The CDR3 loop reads CASSWTVPYEKLFF. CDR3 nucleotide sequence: TGCGCCAGCAGCTGGACAGTGCCCTATGAAAAACTGTTTTTT.

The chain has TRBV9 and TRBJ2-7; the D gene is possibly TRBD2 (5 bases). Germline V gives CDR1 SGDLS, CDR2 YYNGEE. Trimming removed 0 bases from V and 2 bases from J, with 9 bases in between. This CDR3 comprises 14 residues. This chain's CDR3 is CASSVAVGAYEQYF. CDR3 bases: TGTGCCAGCAGCGTAGCTGTCGGGGCCTACGAGCAGTACTTC.

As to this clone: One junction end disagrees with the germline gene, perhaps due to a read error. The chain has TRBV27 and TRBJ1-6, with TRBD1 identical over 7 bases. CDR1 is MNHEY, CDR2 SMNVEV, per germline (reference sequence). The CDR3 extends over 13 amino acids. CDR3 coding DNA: TGTGCCGGCAGTTTGACAGGGCAATCACCCCTCCACTTT. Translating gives CAGSLTGQSPLHF.

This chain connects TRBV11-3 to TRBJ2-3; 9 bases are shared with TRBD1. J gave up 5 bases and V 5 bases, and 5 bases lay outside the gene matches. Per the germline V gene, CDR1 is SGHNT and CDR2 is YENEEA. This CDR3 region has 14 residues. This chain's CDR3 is CASSRGQGGDTQYF. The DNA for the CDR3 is TGTGCCAGCAGCCGGGGACAGGGCGGAGATACGCAGTATTTT.

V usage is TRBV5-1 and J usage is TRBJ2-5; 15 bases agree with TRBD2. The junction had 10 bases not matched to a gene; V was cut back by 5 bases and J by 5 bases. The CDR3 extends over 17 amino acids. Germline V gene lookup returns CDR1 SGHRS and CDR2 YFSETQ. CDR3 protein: CASRPPGLAGGQETQYF. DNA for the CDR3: TGCGCCAGCAGGCCCCCGGGACTAGCGGGAGGTCAGGAGACCCAGTACTTC.

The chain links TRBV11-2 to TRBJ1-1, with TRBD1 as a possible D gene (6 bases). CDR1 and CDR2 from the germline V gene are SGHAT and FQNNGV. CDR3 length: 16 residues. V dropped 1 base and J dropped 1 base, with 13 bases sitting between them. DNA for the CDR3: TGTGCCAGCAGCTTAGGGCAGGGGAGCGGGAACACTGAAGCTTTCTTT. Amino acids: CASSLGQGSGNTEAFF.